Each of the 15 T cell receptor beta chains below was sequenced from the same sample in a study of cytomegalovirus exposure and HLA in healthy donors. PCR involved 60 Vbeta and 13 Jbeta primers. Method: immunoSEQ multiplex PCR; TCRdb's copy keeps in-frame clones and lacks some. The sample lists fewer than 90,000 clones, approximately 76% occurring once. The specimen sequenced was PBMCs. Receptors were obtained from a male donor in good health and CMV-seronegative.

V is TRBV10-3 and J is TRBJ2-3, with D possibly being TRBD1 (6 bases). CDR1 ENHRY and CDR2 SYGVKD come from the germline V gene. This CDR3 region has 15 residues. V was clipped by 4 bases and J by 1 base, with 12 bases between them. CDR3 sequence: CAISGGPGGTDTQYF. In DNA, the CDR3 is TGTGCCATCAGTGGGGGGCCGGGCGGCACAGATACGCAGTATTTT.

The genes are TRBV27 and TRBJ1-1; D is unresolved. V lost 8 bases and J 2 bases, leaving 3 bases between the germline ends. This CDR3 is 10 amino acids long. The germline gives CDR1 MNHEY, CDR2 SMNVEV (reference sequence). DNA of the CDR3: TGTGCCAGCGGCAACACTGAAGCTTTCTTT. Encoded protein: CASGNTEAFF.

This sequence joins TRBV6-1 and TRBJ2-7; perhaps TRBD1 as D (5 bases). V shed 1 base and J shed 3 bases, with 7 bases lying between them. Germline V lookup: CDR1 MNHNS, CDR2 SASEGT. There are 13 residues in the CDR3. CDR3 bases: TGTGCCAGCAGTGAAGGGGGCGACTACGAGCAGTACTTC. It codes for CASSEGGDYEQYF.

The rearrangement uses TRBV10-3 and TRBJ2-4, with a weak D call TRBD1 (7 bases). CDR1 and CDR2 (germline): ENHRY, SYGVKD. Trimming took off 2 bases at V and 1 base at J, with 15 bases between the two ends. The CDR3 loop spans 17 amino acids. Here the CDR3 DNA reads TGTGCCATCAGTGAGCCCAGGGGGGAGAAGGCCAAAAACATTCAGTACTTC. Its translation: CAISEPRGEKAKNIQYF.

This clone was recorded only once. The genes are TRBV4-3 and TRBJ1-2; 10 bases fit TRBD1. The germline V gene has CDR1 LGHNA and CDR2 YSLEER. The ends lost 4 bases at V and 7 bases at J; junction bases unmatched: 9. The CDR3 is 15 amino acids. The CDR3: CASSLEDRGGGGYTF. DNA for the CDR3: TGCGCCAGCAGCCTAGAGGACAGGGGGGGCGGTGGCTACACCTTC.

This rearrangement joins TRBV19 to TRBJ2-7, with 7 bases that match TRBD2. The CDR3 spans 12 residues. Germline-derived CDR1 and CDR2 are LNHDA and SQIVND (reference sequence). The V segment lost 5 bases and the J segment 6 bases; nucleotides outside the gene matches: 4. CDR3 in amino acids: CASSSPSGEQYF. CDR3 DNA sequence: TGTGCCAGTAGTTCCCCTAGCGGCGAGCAGTACTTC.

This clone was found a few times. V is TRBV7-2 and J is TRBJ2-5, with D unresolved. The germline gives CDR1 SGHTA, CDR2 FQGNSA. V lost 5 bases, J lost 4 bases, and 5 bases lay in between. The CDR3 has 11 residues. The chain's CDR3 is CASSIGETQYF. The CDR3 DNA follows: TGTGCCAGCAGCATCGGAGAGACCCAGTACTTC. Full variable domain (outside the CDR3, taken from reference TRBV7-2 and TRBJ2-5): GAGVSQSPSNKVTEKGKDVELRCDPISGHTALYWYRQSLGQGLEFLIYFQGNSAPDKSGLPSDRFSAERTGGSVSTLTIQRTQQEDSAVYLCASSIGETQYFGPGTRLLVL.

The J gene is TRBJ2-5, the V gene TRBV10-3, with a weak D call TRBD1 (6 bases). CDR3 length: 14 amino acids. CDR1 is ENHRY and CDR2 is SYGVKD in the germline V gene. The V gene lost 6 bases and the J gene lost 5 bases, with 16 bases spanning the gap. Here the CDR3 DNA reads TGTGCCATCAGAGGACCAGCCCAGGGGGAGACCCAGTACTTC. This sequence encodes CAIRGPAQGETQYF.

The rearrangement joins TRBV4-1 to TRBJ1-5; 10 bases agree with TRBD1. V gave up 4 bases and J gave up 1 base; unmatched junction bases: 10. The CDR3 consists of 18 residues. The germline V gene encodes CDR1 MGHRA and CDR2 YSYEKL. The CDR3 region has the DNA TGCGCCAGCAGCCCTCAGCCCGGGACAGGGGTGAGCAATCAGCCCCAGCATTTT. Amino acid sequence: CASSPQPGTGVSNQPQHF.

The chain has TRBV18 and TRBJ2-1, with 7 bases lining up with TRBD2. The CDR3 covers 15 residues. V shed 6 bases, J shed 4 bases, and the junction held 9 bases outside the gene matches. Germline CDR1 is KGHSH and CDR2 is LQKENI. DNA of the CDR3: TGTGCCAGCTCTCAAGCGGGGAACTATTACAATGAGCAGTTCTTC. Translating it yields CASSQAGNYYNEQFF.

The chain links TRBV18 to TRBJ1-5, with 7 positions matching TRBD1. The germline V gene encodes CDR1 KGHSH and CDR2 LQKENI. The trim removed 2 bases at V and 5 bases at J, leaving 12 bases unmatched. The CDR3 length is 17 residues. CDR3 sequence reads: CASSPSEEEGADQPQHF. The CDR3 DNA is TGTGCCAGCTCACCATCGGAAGAGGAGGGGGCGGATCAGCCCCAGCATTTT.

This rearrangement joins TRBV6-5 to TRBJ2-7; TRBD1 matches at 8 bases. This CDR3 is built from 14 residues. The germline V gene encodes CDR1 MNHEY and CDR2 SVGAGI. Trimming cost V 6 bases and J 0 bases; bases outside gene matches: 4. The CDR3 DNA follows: TGTGCCAGCAGGTCCGGGACAGGCTCCTACGAGCAGTACTTC. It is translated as CASRSGTGSYEQYF.

This chain's CDR3 is CASSEGQQGEQYF. CDR3 sequence (DNA): TGTGCCAGCAGTGAAGGTCAGCAGGGCGAGCAGTACTTC. The gene calls are TRBV2 and TRBJ2-7, with a weak D call TRBD1 (5 bases). The CDR3 covers 13 residues. V was cut by 1 base and J by 6 bases, with 10 bases left in between. CDR1 is SNHLY and CDR2 is FYNNEI in the germline V gene. Using reference TRBV2 and TRBJ2-7 for the parts outside the CDR3, the full variable domain is EPEVTQTPSHQVTQMGQEVILRCVPISNHLYFYWYRQILGQKVEFLVSFYNNEISEKSEIFDDQFSVERPDGSNFTLKIRSTKLEDSAMYFCASSEGQQGEQYFGPGTRLTVT.

Here the CDR3 reads CASSVRGLEDTQYF. In nucleotides, the CDR3 is TGTGCCAGCAGCGTTCGGGGGTTAGAAGATACGCAGTATTTT. This chain joins TRBV9 and TRBJ2-3; D is possibly TRBD2 (6 bases). The V end lost 2 bases, the J end lost 5 bases, and 12 bases lay between the germline ends. Germline V gene lookup returns CDR1 SGDLS and CDR2 YYNGEE. The CDR3 runs to 14 residues.

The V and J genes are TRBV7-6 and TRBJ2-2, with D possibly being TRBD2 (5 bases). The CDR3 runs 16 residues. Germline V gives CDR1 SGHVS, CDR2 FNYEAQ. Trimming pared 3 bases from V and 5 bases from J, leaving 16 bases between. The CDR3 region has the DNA TGTGCCAGCAGCTTCCGGTCGGCCCCGGGGACCGGGGAGCTGTTTTTT. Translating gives CASSFRSAPGTGELFF.